This is a list of T cell receptor beta chains from one sample in a study of blood T cell repertoires in COVID-19. Clones were sequenced by immunoSEQ multiplex PCR, and TCRdb holds only the in-frame ones, with some missing. The table records about 84,000 clones, about 83% of them present only once. Sequenced material: peripheral blood. The receptors come from an older man with active or convalescent COVID-19. Both conserved end residues are part of each CDR3. D genes are given only for firm matches. Rows may omit the clone size; those that give it use once, few, many or a size class.

DNA | CDR3 | J | V | D | size
TGTGCCAGCAGCTTAGCCCAGGGGACAGATACGCAGTATTTT | CASSLAQGTDTQYF | TRBJ2-3 | TRBV7-9 | NA | NA
TGTGCCTGGAGTCAGTCCTGGGGGGTTGGCGATGAAAAACTGTTTTTT | CAWSQSWGVGDEKLFF | TRBJ1-4 | TRBV30 | NA | once
TGTGCCAGCAGCTACAGTGTCGGCGCCTCCTATGGCTACACCTTC | CASSYSVGASYGYTF | TRBJ1-2 | TRBV5-8 | NA | few
TGTGCCAGCAGTCCTCTTCTCGGGAGGGGTTACGAGCAGTACTTC | CASSPLLGRGYEQYF | TRBJ2-7 | TRBV27 | TRBD2 | NA
TGTGCCAGCAGTTCGGACAGGGGTTATTCACCCCTCCACTTT | CASSSDRGYSPLHF | TRBJ1-6 | TRBV7-2 | TRBD1 | NA
TGTGCCAGCAGCTTACCGGGGGTGAGGTCCAATGAGCAGTTCTTC | CASSLPGVRSNEQFF | TRBJ2-1 | TRBV7-2 | NA | NA
TGTGCCAGCAGAAAGGACAGGGATAGCAATCAGCCCCAGCATTTT | CASRKDRDSNQPQHF | TRBJ1-5 | TRBV6-5 | TRBD1 | NA
TGTGCCAGCAGCCTCGGAGGGGGCAACCAGCCCCAGCATTTT | CASSLGGGNQPQHF | TRBJ1-5 | TRBV7-2 | TRBD1 | NA
TGTGCCAGCAAAGGACAGATGAACACCGGGGAGCTGTTTTTT | CASKGQMNTGELFF | TRBJ2-2 | TRBV2 | NA | NA
TGTGCCAGCAGCTCGGGGGGGCTTTATGGCTACACCTTC | CASSSGGLYGYTF | TRBJ1-2 | TRBV3-1/TRBV3-2 | NA | NA
TGTGCCAGTAGTATTGGAACAGGGGATGGCTACACCTTC | CASSIGTGDGYTF | TRBJ1-2 | TRBV19 | TRBD1 | NA
TGCGCCAGCAGCCTCGGCAGGGAAACCTACGAGCAGTACTTC | CASSLGRETYEQYF | TRBJ2-7 | TRBV5-1 | NA | NA
TGCGCCAGCAGTGTTCCGGCAGGGGGCAAGGGAGCTTTCTTT | CASSVPAGGKGAFF | TRBJ1-1 | TRBV10-1 | TRBD1 | NA
TGTGCCAGCAGCTCTTGGACAGGGAGTAGGAACATTCAGTACTTC | CASSSWTGSRNIQYF | TRBJ2-4 | TRBV7-9 | TRBD1 | NA
TGTGCCTGGAGTGTGGGTCGGGCAACTAATGAAAAACTGTTTTTT | CAWSVGRATNEKLFF | TRBJ1-4 | TRBV30 | NA | NA
TGCAGCGTTGACTCCAGCGGGGGGTTTGAGACCCAGTACTTC | CSVDSSGGFETQYF | TRBJ2-5 | TRBV29-1 | TRBD2 | few
TGTGCCAGCAGTTTCTCCAGGGGGAACACTGAAGCTTTCTTT | CASSFSRGNTEAFF | TRBJ1-1 | TRBV2 | NA | NA
TGCGCCAGCAGCCAAGAGGGCAGGAACACTGAAGCTTTCTTT | CASSQEGRNTEAFF | TRBJ1-1 | TRBV4-1 | NA | NA
TGTGCCAGTAGCGGATATGGAGATGAGCAGTTCTTC | CASSGYGDEQFF | TRBJ2-1 | TRBV19 | NA | NA
TGTGCCAGTAGTATAGACGGGACAGGGATATCGCTTTCTGGGGCCAACGTCCTGACTTTC | CASSIDGTGISLSGANVLTF | TRBJ2-6 | TRBV19 | TRBD1 | NA
TGTGCCAGCAGCTCGAGCCACAATCAGCCCCAGCATTTT | CASSSSHNQPQHF | TRBJ1-5 | TRBV27 | NA | NA
TGTGCCAGCAGCTGGGACAACGGGGCGACTGAAGCTTTCTTT | CASSWDNGATEAFF | TRBJ1-1 | TRBV5-6 | NA | NA
TGTGCCAGCACCCTATCTAGGTCCGGGGAGCTGTTTTTT | CASTLSRSGELFF | TRBJ2-2 | TRBV6-5 | NA | NA
TGTGCCAGCAGCTCCAACAGGGCTGGAAACACCATATATTTT | CASSSNRAGNTIYF | TRBJ1-3 | TRBV7-2 | NA | few
TGCGCCAGCAGCCAAGTATCCAGCTCTGGGGCCAACGTCCTGACTTTC | CASSQVSSSGANVLTF | TRBJ2-6 | TRBV4-3 | NA | NA
TGTGCCAGCAGCCCTCCTTATACCTTAGCGGGGGACACAGATACGCAGTATTTT | CASSPPYTLAGDTDTQYF | TRBJ2-3 | TRBV9 | TRBD2 | once
TGTGCCAGCAGCCCTCCTAGCGTAACTTCCTACGAGCAGTACTTC | CASSPPSVTSYEQYF | TRBJ2-7 | TRBV7-2 | NA | NA
TGTGCCAGCAGCCAAGACCTCCCAGGGGGAAACCAGCCCCAGCATTTT | CASSQDLPGGNQPQHF | TRBJ1-5 | TRBV3-1/TRBV3-2 | TRBD1 | NA
TGTGCCAGCAGTCCGGTGGGGGGACAGGGGTGGAATCAGCCCCAGCATTTT | CASSPVGGQGWNQPQHF | TRBJ1-5 | TRBV28 | TRBD1 | NA
TGTGCCAGCAGCCAAGGGAGACAACTGTTTTTT | CASSQGRQLFF | TRBJ1-4 | TRBV3-1/TRBV3-2 | NA | NA
TGTGCCAGCAGGGTAGGGACAGGCGGAAATCAGCCCCAGCATTTT | CASRVGTGGNQPQHF | TRBJ1-5 | TRBV7-8 | TRBD1 | NA
TGTGCCTGGAGTGTAGAGGGGGTTGTGGATAACTATGGCTACACCTTC | CAWSVEGVVDNYGYTF | TRBJ1-2 | TRBV30 | NA | NA
TGTGCCAGCAGCTTCTTTCAGGGAAGTGGCTACACCTTC | CASSFFQGSGYTF | TRBJ1-2 | TRBV11-2 | NA | NA
TGTGCCAGCTCACCTTTCAGGGCGAACACTGAAGCTTTCTTT | CASSPFRANTEAFF | TRBJ1-1 | TRBV18 | NA | once
TGTGCCTGGAACCCAGGGGGCTCGGCCGAGCAGTACTTC | CAWNPGGSAEQYF | TRBJ2-7 | TRBV30 | TRBD1 | NA
TGCGCCAGCAGCTTGGAGGGGTGGGATTCACCCCTCCACTTT | CASSLEGWDSPLHF | TRBJ1-6 | TRBV5-1 | NA | NA
TGTGCCAGCAGCTCTCAGACAGGGGAAGGAAACACCATATATTTT | CASSSQTGEGNTIYF | TRBJ1-3 | TRBV9 | TRBD1 | NA
TGTGCCAGCTCACCACTACGGGAAGGAGAGACCCAGTACTTC | CASSPLREGETQYF | TRBJ2-5 | TRBV18 | NA | NA
TGTGCCAGCAGTCTGCGGATAGGCACTGAAGCTTTCTTT | CASSLRIGTEAFF | TRBJ1-1 | TRBV12-3/TRBV12-4 | NA | few
TGCGCCAGCAGCCAAGCCCCACTAGCGGGGGCTCCCTACGAGCAGTACTTC | CASSQAPLAGAPYEQYF | TRBJ2-7 | TRBV4-1 | TRBD2 | NA
TGTGCCAGCAGCCAGAACACCGGGGCCTACGAGCAGTACTTC | CASSQNTGAYEQYF | TRBJ2-7 | TRBV6-5 | NA | NA
TGTGCCAGCTCACCGATCGGACAGGGAGGATCAGATACGCAGTATTTT | CASSPIGQGGSDTQYF | TRBJ2-3 | TRBV18 | TRBD1 | NA
TGCAGCGTTGTATTTGCAGGGACAGGGGACTATGGCTACACCTTC | CSVVFAGTGDYGYTF | TRBJ1-2 | TRBV29-1 | TRBD1 | few
TGCGCCAGCAGCTTGAAACGGGGTCTAATGACAGATACGCAGTATTTT | CASSLKRGLMTDTQYF | TRBJ2-3 | TRBV5-1 | NA | NA
TGTGCCAGCAGCTTACACCAGGTTACCTCCTACAATGAGCAGTTCTTC | CASSLHQVTSYNEQFF | TRBJ2-1 | TRBV7-3 | NA | NA
TGTGCCAGCAGCTTAGCGATGTCAGGTGAAGCTTTCTTT | CASSLAMSGEAFF | TRBJ1-1 | TRBV7-8 | NA | NA
TGTGCCAGCTCGGCCGGGACAGGGACCTACGAGCAGTACTTC | CASSAGTGTYEQYF | TRBJ2-7 | TRBV18 | TRBD1 | NA
TGCGCCAGCAGTGAGGGGCAAGGCCCCTACGAGCAGTACTTC | CASSEGQGPYEQYF | TRBJ2-7 | TRBV10-1 | NA | NA
TGTGCCAGCAGTTTTTATGGACTAGCAGGCGAGCAGTACTTC | CASSFYGLAGEQYF | TRBJ2-7 | TRBV6-2/TRBV6-3 | TRBD2 | NA